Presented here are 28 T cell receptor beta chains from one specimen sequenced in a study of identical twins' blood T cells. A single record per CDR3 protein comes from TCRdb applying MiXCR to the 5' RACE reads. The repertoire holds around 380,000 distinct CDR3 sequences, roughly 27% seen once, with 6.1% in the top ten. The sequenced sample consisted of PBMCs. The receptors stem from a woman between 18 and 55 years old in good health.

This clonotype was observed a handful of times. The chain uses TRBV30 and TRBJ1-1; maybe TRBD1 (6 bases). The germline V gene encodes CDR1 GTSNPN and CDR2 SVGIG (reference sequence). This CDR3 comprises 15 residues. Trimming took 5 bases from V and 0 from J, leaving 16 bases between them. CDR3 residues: CAWETGSGVNTEAFF. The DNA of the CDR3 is TGTGCCTGGGAAACAGGGTCGGGAGTGAACACTGAAGCTTTCTTT. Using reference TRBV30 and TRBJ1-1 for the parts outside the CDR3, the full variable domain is SQTIHQWPATLVQPVGSPLSLECTVEGTSNPNLYWYRQAAGRGLQLLFYSVGIGQISSEVPQNLSASRPQDRQFILSSKKLLLSDSGFYLCAWETGSGVNTEAFFGQGTRLTVV.

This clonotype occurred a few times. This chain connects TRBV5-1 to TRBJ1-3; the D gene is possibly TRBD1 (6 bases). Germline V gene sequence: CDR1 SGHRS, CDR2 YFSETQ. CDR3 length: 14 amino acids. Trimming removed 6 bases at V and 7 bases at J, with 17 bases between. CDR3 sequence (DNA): TGCGCCAGCACTGGAGGGGGGCAAGAGAACACCATATATTTT. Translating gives CASTGGGQENTIYF.

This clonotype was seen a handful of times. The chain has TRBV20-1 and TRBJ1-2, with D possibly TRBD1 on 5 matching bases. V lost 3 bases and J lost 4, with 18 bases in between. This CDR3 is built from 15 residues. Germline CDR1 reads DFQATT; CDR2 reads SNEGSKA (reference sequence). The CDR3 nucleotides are TGCAGTGCTAGGAAAGAACAGGAGGGGAGCTATGGCTACACCTTC. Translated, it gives CSARKEQEGSYGYTF.

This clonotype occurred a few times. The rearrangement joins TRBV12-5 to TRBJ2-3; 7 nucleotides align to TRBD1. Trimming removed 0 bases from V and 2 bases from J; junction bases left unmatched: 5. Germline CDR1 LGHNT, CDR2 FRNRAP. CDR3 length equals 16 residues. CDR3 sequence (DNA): TGTGCTAGTGGTTTGGTAGTGGGACAGCACACAGATACGCAGTATTTT. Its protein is CASGLVVGQHTDTQYF.

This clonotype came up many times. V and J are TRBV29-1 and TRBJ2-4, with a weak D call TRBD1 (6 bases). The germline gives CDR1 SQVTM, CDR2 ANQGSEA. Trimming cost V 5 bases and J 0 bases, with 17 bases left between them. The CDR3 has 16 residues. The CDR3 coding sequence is TGCAGCGTTCGAACCACAGGGCCTCTAGCCAAAAACATTCAGTACTTC. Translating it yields CSVRTTGPLAKNIQYF.

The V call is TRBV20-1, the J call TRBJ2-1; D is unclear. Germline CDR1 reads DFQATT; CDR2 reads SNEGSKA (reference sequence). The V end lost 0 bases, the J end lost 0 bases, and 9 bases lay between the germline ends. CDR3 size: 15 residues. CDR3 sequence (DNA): TGCAGTGCTAGAGATCTAAGTTACTCCTACAATGAGCAGTTCTTC. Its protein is CSARDLSYSYNEQFF.

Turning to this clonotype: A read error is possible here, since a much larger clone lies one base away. As DNA, the CDR3 is TGTGCCATCAGTGAGAAAACTAGCGGGGGGCATGAGCAGTTCTTC. Translating gives CAISEKTSGGHEQFF. The chain carries TRBV10-3 and TRBJ2-1; the match to TRBD2 covers 12 bases. Per germline, CDR1 ENHRY and CDR2 SYGVKD. After removal of 2 bases from V and 8 bases from J, the junction contained 4 bases not matched to a gene. The length of the CDR3 is 15 residues.

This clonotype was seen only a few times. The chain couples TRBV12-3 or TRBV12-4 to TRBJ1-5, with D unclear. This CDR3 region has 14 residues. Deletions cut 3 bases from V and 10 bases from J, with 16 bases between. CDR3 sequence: CASSFDLRISPQHF. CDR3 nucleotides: TGTGCCAGCAGTTTCGACTTGCGGATCAGCCCCCAGCATTTT.

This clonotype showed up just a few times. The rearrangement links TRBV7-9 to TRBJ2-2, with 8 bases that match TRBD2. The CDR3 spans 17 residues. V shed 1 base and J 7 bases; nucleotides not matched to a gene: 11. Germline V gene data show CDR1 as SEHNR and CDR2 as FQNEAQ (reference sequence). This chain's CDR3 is CASSLGGLATLGGELFF. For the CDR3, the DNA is TGTGCCAGCAGCTTAGGAGGACTAGCAACGCTTGGCGGGGAGCTGTTTTTT.

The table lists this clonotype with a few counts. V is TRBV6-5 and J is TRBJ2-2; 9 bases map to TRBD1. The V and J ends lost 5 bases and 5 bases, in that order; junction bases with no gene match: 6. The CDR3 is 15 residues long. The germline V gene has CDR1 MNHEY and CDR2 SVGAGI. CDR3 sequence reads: CASSKGTGQTGELFF. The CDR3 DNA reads TGTGCCAGCAGTAAGGGGACAGGGCAGACCGGGGAGCTGTTTTTT.

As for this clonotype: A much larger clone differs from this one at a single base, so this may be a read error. This CDR3 reads CASSVRGVSSYNEQFF. The CDR3 DNA is TGTGCCAGCAGCGTACGCGGGGTCAGCTCCTACAATGAGCAGTTCTTC. V is TRBV9 and J is TRBJ2-1; possibly TRBD2 for D (6 bases). The germline V gene has CDR1 SGDLS and CDR2 YYNGEE. This CDR3 is built from 16 residues. V lost 1 base and J lost 0, with 11 bases in between.

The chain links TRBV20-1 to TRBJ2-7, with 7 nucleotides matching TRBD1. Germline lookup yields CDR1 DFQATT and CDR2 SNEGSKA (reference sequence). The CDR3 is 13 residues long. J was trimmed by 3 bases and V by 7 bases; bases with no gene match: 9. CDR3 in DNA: TGCAGTGTTACCAGGGGGTTAGACTACGAGCAGTACTTC. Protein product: CSVTRGLDYEQYF.

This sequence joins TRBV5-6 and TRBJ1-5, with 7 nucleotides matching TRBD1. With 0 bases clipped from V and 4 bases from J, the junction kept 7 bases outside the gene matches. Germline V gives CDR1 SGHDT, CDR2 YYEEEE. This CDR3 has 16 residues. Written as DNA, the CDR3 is TGTGCCAGCAGCTTGGATAGGGGGCGCGGAAATCAGCCCCAGCATTTT. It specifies CASSLDRGRGNQPQHF.

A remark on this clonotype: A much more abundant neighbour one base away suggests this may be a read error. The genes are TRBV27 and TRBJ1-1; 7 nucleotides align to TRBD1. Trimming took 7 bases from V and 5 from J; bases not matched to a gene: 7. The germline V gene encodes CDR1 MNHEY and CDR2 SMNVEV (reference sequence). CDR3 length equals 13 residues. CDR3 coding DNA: TGTGCCAGCACCACAGGGGTTGCGACTGAAGCTTTCTTT. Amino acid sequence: CASTTGVATEAFF.

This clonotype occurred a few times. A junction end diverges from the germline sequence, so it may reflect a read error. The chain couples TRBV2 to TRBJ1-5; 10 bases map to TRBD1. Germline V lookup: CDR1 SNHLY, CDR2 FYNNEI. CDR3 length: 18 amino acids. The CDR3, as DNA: TGTGCCAGCAGCTCCCTCGACAGGGGGCGCTTGGCGAATCCGCCCCAGCATTTT. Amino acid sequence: CASSSLDRGRLANPPQHF.

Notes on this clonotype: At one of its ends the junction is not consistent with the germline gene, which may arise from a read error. CDR3 DNA sequence: TGCAGTGCGAGAGCCGGGACAGGGGTGTCTGAAGCTTTCTTT. Translation gives CSARAGTGVSEAFF. The gene calls are TRBV20-1 and TRBJ1-1, with 10 bases that match TRBD1. Germline V CDR1 and CDR2: DFQATT, SNEGSKA (reference sequence). This CDR3 has 14 amino acids.

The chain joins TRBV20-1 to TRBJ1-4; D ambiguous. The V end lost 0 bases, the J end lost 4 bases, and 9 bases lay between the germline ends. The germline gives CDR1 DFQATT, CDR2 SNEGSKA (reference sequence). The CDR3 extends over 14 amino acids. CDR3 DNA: TGCAGTGCTAGAGATAGAGTTGGTAATGAAAAACTGTTTTTT. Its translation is CSARDRVGNEKLFF.

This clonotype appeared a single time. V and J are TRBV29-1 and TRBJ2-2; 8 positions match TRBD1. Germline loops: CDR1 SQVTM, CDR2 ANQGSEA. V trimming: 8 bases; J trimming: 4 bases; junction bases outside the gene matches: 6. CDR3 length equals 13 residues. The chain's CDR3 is CSTGGLGTGELFF. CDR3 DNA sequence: TGCAGCACAGGGGGTTTGGGCACCGGGGAGCTGTTTTTT.

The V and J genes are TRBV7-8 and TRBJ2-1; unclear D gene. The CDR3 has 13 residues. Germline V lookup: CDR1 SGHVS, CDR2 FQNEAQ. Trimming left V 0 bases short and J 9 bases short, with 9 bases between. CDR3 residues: CASSLAGKPEQFF. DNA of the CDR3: TGTGCCAGCAGCTTAGCCGGTAAACCTGAGCAGTTCTTC.

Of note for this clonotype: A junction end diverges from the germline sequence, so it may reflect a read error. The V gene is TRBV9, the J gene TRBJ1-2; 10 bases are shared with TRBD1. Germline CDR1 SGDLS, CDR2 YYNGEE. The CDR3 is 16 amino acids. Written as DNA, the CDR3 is TGTGCCGGCAGCGTCGACAGGGGGCTGGTCGTTAATGGCTACACCTTC. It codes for CAGSVDRGLVVNGYTF.

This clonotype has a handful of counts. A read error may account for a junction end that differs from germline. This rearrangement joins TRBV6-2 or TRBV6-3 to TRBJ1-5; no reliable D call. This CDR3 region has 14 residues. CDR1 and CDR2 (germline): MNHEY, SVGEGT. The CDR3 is CASSKPGINRPQHF. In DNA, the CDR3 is TGTGCCAGCAGTAAGCCAGGAATCAATCGGCCCCAGCATTTT.

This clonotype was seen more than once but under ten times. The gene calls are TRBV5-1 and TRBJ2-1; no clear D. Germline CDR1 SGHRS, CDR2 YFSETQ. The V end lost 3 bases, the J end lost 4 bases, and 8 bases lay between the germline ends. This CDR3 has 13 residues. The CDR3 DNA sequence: TGCGCCAGCAGCTCGATCGGTTACAATGAGCAGTTCTTC. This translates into CASSSIGYNEQFF.

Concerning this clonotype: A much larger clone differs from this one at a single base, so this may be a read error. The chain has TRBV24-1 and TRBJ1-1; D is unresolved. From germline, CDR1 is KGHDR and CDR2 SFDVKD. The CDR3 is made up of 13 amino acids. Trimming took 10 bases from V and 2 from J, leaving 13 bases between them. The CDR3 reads CATRDGDNTEAFF. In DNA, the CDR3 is TGTGCCACAAGAGACGGGGATAACACTGAAGCTTTCTTT.

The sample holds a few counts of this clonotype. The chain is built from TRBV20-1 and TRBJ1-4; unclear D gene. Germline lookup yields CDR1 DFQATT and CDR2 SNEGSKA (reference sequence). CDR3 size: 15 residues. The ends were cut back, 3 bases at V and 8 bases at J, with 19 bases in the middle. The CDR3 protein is CSARPPSGGGEKLFF. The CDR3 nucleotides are TGCAGTGCTAGGCCACCCTCAGGCGGTGGAGAAAAACTGTTTTTT.

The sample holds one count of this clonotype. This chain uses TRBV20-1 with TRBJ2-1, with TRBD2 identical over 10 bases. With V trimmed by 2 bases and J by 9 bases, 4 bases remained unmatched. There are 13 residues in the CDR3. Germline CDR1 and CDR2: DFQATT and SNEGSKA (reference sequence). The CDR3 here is CSARLAGVGEQFF. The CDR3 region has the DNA TGCAGTGCTAGACTAGCGGGAGTAGGTGAGCAGTTCTTC.

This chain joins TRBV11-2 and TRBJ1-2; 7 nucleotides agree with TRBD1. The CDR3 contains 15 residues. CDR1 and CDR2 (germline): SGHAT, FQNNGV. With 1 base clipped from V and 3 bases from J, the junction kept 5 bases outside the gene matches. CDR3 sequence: CASSLATGAYYGYTF. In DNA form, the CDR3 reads TGTGCCAGCAGCTTAGCTACAGGGGCTTACTATGGCTACACCTTC.

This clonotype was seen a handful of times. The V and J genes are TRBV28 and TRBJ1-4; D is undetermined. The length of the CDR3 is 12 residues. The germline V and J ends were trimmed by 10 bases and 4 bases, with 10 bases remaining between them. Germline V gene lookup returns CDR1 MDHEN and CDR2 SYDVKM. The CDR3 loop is CATSPINEKLFF. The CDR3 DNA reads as TGTGCCACTAGTCCGATTAATGAAAAACTGTTTTTT. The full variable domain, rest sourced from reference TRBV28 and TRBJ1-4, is DVKVTQSSRYLVKRTGEKVFLECVQDMDHENMFWYRQDPGLGLRLIYFSYDVKMKEKGDIPEGYSVSREKKERFSLILESASTNQTSMYLCATSPINEKLFFGSGTQLSVL.

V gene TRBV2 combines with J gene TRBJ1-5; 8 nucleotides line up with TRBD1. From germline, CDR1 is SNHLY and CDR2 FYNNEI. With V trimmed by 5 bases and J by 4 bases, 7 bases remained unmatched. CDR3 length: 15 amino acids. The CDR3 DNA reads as TGTGCCAGCAGTCCCACAGGGGGGTGGAATCAGCCCCAGCATTTT. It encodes CASSPTGGWNQPQHF.